This entry describes one T cell receptor beta chain. The sample originates from a study of cytomegalovirus exposure and HLA in healthy donors. PCR amplification relied on 60 Vbeta primers (plus 13 Jbeta primers). Produced via immunoSEQ multiplex PCR; TCRdb's table is partial and in-frame only. This table has about 95,000 clones, roughly 82% appearing once. V gave up 5 bases and J gave up 0 bases, with 11 bases separating them. This CDR3 has 15 residues. Germline V gives CDR1 SGHVS, CDR2 FQNEAQ. Material for sequencing was PBMCs. This receptor was obtained from a man aged 25-45 years in good health and CMV-seropositive. The J gene is TRBJ1-3, the V gene TRBV7-8; D call uncertain. The CDR3 region is CASSPFSISGNTIYF. The CDR3, as DNA: TGTGCCAGCAGCCCTTTCTCTATCTCTGGAAACACCATATATTTT.